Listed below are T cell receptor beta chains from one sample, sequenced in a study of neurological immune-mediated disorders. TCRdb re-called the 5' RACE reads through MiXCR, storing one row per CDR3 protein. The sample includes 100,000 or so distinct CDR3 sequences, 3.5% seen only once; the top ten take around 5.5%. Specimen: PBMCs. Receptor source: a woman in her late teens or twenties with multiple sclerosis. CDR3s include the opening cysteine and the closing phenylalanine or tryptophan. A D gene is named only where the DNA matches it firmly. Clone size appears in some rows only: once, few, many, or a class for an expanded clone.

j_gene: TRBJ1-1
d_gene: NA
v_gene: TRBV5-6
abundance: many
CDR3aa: CASSRGGHRNTEAFF
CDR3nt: TGTGCCAGCAGCCGCGGGGGACACAGGAACACTGAAGCTTTCTTT

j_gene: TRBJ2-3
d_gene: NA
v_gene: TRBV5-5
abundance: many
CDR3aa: CASSLAGGTYTDTQYF
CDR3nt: TGTGCCAGCAGCTTGGCCGGGGGCACGTACACAGATACGCAGTATTTT

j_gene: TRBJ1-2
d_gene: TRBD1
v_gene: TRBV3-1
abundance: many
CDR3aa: CASSQVVRGDGYTF
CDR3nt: TGTGCCAGCAGCCAAGTCGTCAGGGGGGATGGCTACACCTTC

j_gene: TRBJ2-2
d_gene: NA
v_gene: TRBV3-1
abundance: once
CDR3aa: CASSRFGGPSTGELFF
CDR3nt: TGTGCCAGCAGCCGGTTTGGGGGCCCGTCGACCGGGGAGCTGTTTTTT

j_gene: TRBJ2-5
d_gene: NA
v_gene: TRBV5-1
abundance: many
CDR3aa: CASKGVGETQYF
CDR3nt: TGCGCCAGCAAAGGGGTGGGAGAGACCCAGTACTTC

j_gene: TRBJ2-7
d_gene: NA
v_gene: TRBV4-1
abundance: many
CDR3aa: CASSQGDRSYEQYF
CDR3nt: TGCGCCAGCAGCCAAGGGGACCGCTCCTACGAGCAGTACTTC

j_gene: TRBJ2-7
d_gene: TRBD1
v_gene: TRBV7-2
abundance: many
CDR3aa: CASSRNRGGGEQYF
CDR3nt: TGTGCCAGCAGCCGGAACAGGGGTGGGGGCGAGCAGTACTTC

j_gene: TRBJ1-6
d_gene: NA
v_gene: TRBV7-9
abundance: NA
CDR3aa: CASSLQQSFLHF
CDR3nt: TGTGCCAGCAGCTTACAGCAGTCATTCCTCCACTTT

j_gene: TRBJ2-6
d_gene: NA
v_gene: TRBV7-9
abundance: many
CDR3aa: CASRISNSGANVLTF
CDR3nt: TGTGCCAGCAGAATTTCGAACTCTGGGGCCAACGTCCTGACTTTC

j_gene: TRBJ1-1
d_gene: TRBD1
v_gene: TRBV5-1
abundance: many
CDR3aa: CASSSQGLGDTEAFF
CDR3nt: TGCGCCAGCAGCTCACAGGGGCTGGGGGACACTGAAGCTTTCTTT

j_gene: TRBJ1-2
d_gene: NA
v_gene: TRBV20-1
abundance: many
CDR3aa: CSARDTRTYGYTF
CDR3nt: TGCAGTGCTAGAGATACCCGTACCTATGGCTACACCTTC

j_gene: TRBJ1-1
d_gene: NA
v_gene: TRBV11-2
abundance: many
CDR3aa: CASSLLGFQRINTEAFF
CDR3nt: TGTGCCAGCAGTCTCCTCGGGTTTCAGAGGATTAACACTGAAGCTTTCTTT

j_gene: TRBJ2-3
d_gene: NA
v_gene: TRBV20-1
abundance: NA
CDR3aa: CSARDRTPLDMQYF
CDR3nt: TGCAGTGCTAGAGACCGGACTCCTTTGGATATGCAGTATTTT

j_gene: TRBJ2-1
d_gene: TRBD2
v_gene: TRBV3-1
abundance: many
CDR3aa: CASSRSGGGYNEQFF
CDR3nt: TGTGCCAGCAGCCGTAGCGGGGGGGGCTACAATGAGCAGTTCTTC

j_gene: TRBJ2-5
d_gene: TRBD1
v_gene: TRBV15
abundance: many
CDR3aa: CATSSGGTPGRETQYF
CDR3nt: TGTGCCACCAGCTCAGGGGGCACCCCCGGCAGAGAGACCCAGTACTTC

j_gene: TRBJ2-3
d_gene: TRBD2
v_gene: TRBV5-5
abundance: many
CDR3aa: CASSYTSGGVTDTQYF
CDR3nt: TGTGCCAGCAGCTATACTAGCGGGGGGGTCACAGATACGCAGTATTTT

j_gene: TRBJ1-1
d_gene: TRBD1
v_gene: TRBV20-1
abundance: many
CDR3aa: CSARLNRGFTEAFF
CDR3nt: TGCAGTGCTAGACTTAACAGGGGGTTCACTGAAGCTTTCTTT

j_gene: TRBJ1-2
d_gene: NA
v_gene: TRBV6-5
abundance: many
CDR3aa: CASSYSTRGDGYTF
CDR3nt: TGTGCCAGCAGTTACTCGACTCGGGGGGACGGCTACACCTTC

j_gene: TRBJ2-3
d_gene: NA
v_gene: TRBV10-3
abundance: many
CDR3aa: CAIQRGGGGDTQYF
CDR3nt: TGTGCCATCCAGAGGGGGGGGGGCGGAGATACGCAGTATTTT

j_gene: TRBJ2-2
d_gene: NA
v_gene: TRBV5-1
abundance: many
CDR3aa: CASSALSGQTGELFF
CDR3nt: TGCGCCAGCAGCGCCCTCTCCGGACAGACCGGGGAGCTGTTTTTT

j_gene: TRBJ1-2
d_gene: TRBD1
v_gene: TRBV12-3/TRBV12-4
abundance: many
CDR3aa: CASSLTPDRVNGYTF
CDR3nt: TGTGCCAGCAGTTTAACTCCGGACAGGGTGAATGGCTACACCTTC

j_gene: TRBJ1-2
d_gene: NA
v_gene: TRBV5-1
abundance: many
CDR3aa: CASSLDFYGYTF
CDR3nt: TGCGCCAGCAGCTTGGACTTCTATGGCTACACCTTC

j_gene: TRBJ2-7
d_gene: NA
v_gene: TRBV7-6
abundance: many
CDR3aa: CASSLASSYEQYF
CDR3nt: TGTGCCAGCAGCTTAGCTTCATCCTACGAGCAGTACTTC

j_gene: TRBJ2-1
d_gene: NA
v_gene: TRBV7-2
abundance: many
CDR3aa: CASSLQLVGDEQFF
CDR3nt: TGTGCCAGCAGCTTACAACTAGTGGGGGATGAGCAGTTCTTC

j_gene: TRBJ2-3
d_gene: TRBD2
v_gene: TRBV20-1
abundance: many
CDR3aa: CSARGGRGSPHTDTQYF
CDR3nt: TGCAGTGCTAGAGGAGGGCGGGGGAGCCCCCACACAGATACGCAGTATTTT

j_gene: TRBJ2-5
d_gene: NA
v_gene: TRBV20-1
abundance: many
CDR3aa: CSASFTPLHQETQYF
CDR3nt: TGCAGTGCTAGTTTTACTCCCCTCCATCAAGAGACCCAGTACTTC

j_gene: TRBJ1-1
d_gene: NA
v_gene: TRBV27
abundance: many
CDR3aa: CASRLNTEAFF
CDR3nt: TGTGCCAGCAGATTGAACACTGAAGCTTTCTTT

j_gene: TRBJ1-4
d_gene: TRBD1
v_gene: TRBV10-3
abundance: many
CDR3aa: CAIKRGQGNEKLFF
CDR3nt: TGTGCCATCAAGAGGGGACAGGGGAATGAAAAACTGTTTTTT

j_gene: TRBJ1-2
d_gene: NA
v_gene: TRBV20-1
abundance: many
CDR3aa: CSARPGVGGYTF
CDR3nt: TGCAGTGCTAGACCAGGAGTTGGTGGCTACACCTTC

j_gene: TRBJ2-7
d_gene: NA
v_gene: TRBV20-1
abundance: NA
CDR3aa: CSVLWGYEQYF
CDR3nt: TGCAGTGTCCTTTGGGGTTACGAGCAGTACTTC

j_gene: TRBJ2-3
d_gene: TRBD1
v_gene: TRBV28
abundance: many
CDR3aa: CASSRTGGPRADTQYF
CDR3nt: TGTGCCAGCAGTCGAACAGGGGGCCCCCGCGCAGATACGCAGTATTTT

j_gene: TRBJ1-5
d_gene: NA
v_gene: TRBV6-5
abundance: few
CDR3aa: CASSYARGQNQPQHF
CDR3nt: TGTGCCAGCAGTTACGCACGAGGCCAAAATCAGCCCCAGCATTTT

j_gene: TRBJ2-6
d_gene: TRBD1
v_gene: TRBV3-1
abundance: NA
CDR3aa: CASSQGDRGIGANVLTF
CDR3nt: TGTGCCAGCAGCCAAGGGGACAGGGGGATTGGGGCCAACGTCCTGACTTTC